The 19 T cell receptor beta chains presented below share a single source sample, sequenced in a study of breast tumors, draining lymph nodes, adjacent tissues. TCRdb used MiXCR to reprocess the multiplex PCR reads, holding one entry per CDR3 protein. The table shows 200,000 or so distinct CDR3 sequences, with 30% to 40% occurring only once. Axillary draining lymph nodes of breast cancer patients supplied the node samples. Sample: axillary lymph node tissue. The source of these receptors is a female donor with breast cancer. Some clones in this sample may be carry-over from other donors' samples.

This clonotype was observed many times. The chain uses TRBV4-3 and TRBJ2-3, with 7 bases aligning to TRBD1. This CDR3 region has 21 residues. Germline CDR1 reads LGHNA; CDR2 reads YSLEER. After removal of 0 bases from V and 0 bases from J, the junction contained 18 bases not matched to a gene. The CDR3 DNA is TGCGCCAGCAGCCAAGAGCCCCACCGAGGGAGAAAGGGGGCTAGCACAGATACGCAGTATTTT. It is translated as CASSQEPHRGRKGASTDTQYF.

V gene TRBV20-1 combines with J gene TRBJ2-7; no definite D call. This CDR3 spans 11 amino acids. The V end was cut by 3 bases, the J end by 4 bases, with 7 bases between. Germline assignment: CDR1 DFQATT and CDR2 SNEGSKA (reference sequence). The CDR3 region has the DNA TGCAGTGCTAGGGACGGGTACGAGCAGTACTTC. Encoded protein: CSARDGYEQYF.

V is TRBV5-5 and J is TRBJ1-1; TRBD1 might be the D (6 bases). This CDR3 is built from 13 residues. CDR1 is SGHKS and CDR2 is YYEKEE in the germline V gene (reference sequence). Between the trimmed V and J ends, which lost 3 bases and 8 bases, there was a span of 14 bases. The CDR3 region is CASSSGGGLEAFF. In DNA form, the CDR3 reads TGTGCCAGCAGCTCGGGGGGCGGTCTGGAAGCTTTCTTT.

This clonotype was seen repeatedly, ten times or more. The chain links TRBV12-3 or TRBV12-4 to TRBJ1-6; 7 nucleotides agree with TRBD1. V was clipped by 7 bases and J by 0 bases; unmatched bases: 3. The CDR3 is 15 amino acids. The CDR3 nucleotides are TGTGCCAGCACCCGGACAGGCTCCTATAATTCACCCCTCCACTTT. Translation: CASTRTGSYNSPLHF.

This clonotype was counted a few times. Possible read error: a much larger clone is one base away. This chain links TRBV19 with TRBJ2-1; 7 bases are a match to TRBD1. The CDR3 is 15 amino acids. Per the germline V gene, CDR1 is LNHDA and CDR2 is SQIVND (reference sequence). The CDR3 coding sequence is TGTGCCAGTAAACTCACCTGGACAGGCTTCTATGAGCAGTCCTTC. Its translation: CASKLTWTGFYEQSF.

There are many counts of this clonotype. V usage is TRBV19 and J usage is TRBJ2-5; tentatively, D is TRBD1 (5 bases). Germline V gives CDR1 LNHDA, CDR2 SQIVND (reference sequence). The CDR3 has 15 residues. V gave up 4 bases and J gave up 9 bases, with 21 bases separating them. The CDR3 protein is CASSTGKGPQGAQYF. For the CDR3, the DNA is TGTGCCAGTAGTACAGGGAAGGGGCCCCAAGGGGCCCAGTACTTC.

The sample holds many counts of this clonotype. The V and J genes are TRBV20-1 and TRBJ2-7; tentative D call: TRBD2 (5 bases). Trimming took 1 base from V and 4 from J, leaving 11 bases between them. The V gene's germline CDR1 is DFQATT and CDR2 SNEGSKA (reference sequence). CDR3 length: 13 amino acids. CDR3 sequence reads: CSARGPSGYEQYF. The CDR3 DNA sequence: TGCAGTGCTAGAGGACCAAGCGGTTACGAGCAGTACTTC.

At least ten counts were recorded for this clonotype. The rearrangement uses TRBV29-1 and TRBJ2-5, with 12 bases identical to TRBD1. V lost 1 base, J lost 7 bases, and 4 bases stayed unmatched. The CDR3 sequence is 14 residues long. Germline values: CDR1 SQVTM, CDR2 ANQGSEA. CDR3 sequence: CSVEGDRGPGTQYF. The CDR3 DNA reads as TGCAGCGTTGAAGGGGACAGGGGGCCCGGGACCCAGTACTTC. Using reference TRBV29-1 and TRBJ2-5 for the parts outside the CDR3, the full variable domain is SAVISQKPSRDICQRGTSLTIQCQVDSQVTMMFWYRQQPGQSLTLIATANQGSEATYESGFVIDKFPISRPNLTFSTLTVSNMSPEDSSIYLCSVEGDRGPGTQYFGPGTRLLVL.

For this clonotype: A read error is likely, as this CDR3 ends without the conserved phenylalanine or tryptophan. This chain's CDR3 is CAGSSQAGGEKLFL. The CDR3 DNA reads as TGTGCCGGCAGCTCCCAGGCGGGGGGGGAAAAACTGTTTCTT. This chain joins TRBV7-9 and TRBJ1-4; D perhaps matches TRBD1 (5 bases). The germline V gene has CDR1 SEHNR and CDR2 FQNEAQ (reference sequence). CDR3 length: 14 residues.

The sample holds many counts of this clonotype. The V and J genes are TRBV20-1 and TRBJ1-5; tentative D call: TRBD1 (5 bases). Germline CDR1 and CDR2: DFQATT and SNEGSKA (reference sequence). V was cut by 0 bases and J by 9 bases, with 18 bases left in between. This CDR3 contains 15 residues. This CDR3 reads CSARDVSGTPGPQHF. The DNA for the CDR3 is TGCAGTGCTAGAGACGTATCCGGGACCCCAGGGCCCCAGCATTTT.

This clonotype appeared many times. DNA of the CDR3: TGTGCCAGCAGTTACTCGCATCCCCCGGACAGGATCTCCTATGGCTACACCTTC. Amino acid sequence: CASSYSHPPDRISYGYTF. The rearrangement links TRBV6-5 to TRBJ1-2, with 7 bases that match TRBD1. Per the germline V gene, CDR1 is MNHEY and CDR2 is SVGAGI. The CDR3 extends over 18 amino acids. The V gene end was trimmed by 0 bases and the J gene end by 4 bases; junction bases not matched to a gene: 14.

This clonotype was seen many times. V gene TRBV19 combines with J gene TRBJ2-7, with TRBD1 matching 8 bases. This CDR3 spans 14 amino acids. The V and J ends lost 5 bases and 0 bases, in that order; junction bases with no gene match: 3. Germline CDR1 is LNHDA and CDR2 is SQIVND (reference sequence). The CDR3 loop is CASSYGQGSYEQYF. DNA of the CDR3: TGTGCCAGTAGTTATGGACAGGGCTCCTACGAGCAGTACTTC.

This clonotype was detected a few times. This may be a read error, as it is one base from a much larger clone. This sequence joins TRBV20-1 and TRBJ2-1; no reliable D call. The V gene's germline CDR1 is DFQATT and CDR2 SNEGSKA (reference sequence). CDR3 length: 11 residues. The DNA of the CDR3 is TGCAGTGCTACGGACCTCGGTGAGCAGTCCTTC. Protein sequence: CSATDLGEQSF.

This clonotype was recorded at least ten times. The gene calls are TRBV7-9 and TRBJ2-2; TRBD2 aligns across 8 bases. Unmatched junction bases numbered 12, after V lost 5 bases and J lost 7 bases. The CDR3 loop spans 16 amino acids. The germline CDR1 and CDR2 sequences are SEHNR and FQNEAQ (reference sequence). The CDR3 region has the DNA TGTGCCAGCAGCCGGAGCGGGGGCGGCCGGGGCGGGGAGCTGTTTTTT. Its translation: CASSRSGGGRGGELFF.

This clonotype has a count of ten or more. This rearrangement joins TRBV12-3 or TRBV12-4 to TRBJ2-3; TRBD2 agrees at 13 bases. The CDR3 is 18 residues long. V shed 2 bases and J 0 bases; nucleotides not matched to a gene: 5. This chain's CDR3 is CASSLYPLAGGSTDTQYF. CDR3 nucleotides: TGTGCCAGCAGTTTATACCCACTAGCGGGAGGGAGCACAGATACGCAGTATTTT.

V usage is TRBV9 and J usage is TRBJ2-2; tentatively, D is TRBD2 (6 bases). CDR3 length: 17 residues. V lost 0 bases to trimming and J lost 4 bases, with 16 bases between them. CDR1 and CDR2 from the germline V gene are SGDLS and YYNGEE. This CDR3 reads CASSVAPYGGSTGELFF. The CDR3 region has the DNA TGTGCCAGCAGCGTAGCCCCCTACGGGGGAAGCACCGGGGAGCTGTTTTTT.

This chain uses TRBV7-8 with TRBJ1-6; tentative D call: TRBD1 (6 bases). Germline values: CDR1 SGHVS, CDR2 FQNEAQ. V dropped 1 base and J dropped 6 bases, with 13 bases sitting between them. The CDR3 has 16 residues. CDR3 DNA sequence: TGTGCCAGCAGCTTAGTGTCAGGGGACACTAATTCACCCCTCCACTTT. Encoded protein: CASSLVSGDTNSPLHF. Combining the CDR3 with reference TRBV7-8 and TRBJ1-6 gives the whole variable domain GAGVSQSPRYKVAKRGQDVALRCDPISGHVSLFWYQQALGQGPEFLTYFQNEAQLDKSGLPSDRFFAERPEGSVSTLKIQRTQQEDSAVYLCASSLVSGDTNSPLHFGNGTRLTVT.

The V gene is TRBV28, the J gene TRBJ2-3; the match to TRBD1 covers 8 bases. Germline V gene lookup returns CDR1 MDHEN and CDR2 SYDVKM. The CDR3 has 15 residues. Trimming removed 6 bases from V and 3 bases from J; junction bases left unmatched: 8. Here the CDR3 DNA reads TGTGCCAGCAGGGGGCAGGGGGCTAGGACAGATACGCAGTATTTT. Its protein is CASRGQGARTDTQYF.

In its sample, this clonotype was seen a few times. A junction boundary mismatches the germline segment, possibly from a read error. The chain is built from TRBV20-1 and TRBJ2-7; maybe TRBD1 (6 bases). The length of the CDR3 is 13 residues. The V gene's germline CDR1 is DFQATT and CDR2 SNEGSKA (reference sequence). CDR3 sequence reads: CSARRTASYAQYF. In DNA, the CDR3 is TGCAGTGCTAGAAGGACAGCCAGTTACGCGCAGTACTTC.